The following is a TCR beta chain sequence with its context. TCRdb's table, derived via immunoSEQ multiplex PCR, lists solely in-frame clones and lacks some. The sample lists around 300,000 clones, over 75% occurring once. The record originates from a study of blood T cell repertoires in COVID-19. Study-level information: COVID-19 samples, acute and convalescent, were from the United States, Italy and Spain.

Trimming removed 0 bases from V and 5 bases from J; junction bases left unmatched: 2. Germline CDR1 reads SGHNT; CDR2 reads YYREEE (reference sequence). The CDR3 extends over 15 amino acids. Sequencing input: peripheral blood. The rearrangement uses TRBV5-4 and TRBJ2-1; 10 bases agree with TRBD2. This clonotype was obtained from a man in his late teens or twenties with active or convalescent COVID-19. The CDR3 sequence is CASSLGAGGDNEQFF. The CDR3, as DNA: TGTGCCAGCAGCTTGGGAGCGGGGGGGGACAATGAGCAGTTCTTC. Full variable domain (missing parts from reference TRBV5-4 and TRBJ2-1): ETGVTQSPTHLIKTRGQQVTLRCSSQSGHNTVSWYQQALGQGPQFIFQYYREEENGRGNFPPRFSGLQFPNYSSELNVNALELDDSALYLCASSLGAGGDNEQFFGPGTRLTVL.